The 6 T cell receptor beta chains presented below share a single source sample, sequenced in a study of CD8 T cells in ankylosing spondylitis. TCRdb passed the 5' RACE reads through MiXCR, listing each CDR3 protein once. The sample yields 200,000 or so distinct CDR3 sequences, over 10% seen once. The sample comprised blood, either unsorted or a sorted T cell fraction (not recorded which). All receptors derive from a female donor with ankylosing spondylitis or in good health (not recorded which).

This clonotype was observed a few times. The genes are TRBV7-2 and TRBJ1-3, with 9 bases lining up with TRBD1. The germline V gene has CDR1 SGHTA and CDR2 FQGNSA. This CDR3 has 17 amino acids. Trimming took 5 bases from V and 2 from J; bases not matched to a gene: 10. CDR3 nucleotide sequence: TGTGCCAGCAGCGCGCTCGGACAGGGGAGGGCTGGAAACACCATATATTTT. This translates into CASSALGQGRAGNTIYF.

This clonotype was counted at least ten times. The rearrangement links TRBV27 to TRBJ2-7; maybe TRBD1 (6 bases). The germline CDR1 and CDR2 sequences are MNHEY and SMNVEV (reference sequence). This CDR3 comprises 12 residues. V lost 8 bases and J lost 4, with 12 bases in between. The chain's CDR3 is CASQGLAYEQYF. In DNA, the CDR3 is TGTGCCAGCCAGGGGCTTGCGTACGAGCAGTACTTC.

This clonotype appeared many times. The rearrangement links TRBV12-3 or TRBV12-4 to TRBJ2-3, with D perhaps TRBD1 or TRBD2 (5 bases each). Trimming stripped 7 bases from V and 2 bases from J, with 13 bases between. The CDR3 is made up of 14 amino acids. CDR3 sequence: CASTGAHVTDTQYF. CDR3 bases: TGTGCCAGCACCGGGGCCCATGTCACAGATACGCAGTATTTT.

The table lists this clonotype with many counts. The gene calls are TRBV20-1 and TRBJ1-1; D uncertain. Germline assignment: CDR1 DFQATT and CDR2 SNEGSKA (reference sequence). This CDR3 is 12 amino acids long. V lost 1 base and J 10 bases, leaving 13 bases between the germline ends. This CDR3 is CSARVGPRGAFF. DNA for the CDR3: TGCAGTGCTAGAGTTGGCCCCCGGGGAGCTTTCTTT.

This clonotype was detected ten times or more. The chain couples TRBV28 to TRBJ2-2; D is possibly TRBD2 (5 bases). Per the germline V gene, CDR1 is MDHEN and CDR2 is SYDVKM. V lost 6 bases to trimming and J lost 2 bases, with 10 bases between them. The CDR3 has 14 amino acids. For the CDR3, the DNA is TGTGCCAGCAGGAGGGCGGACAACACCGGGGAGCTGTTTTTT. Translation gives CASRRADNTGELFF.

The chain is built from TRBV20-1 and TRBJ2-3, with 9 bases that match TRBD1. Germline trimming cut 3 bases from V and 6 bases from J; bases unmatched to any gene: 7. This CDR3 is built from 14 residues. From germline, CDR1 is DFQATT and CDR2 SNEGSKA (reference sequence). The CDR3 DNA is TGCAGTGCTAGGGACAGGGGATATTTCGATACGCAGTATTTT. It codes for CSARDRGYFDTQYF.